This TCR beta chain emerged from a study of T cell responses to AZD1222 COVID-19 vaccine. Study-level findings and limits: After the peak T cell response, and only then, were repertoires sampled.

Of note for this clone: What it binds is not known. Other DNA sequences from this sample encode an identical CDR3 as well.

The V end was cut by 4 bases, the J end by 1 base, with 4 bases between. The CDR3 has 12 residues. Sequencing was performed with immunoSEQ multiplex PCR; in TCRdb, only in-frame clones are kept and a portion is missing. Among about 31,000 clones listed, 88% were seen once. The sample in question was peripheral blood, obtained 28 days after the second AZD1222 dose. This TCR was recovered from an adult who received the AZD1222 COVID-19 vaccine. The chain combines TRBV12-3 or TRBV12-4 with TRBJ1-1; D not resolved. CDR3 loop: CASSSGNTEAFF. CDR3 nucleotide sequence: TGTGCCAGCAGTTCCGGGAACACTGAAGCTTTCTTT.